This T cell receptor (beta chain) was profiled in a study of vaccination and CD4 T cells after COVID-19 (dated by TCRdb to between 2021 and 2024). A note on the overall study: Every convalescent patient had a positive nasal swab PCR test for SARS-CoV-2, with mild disease in 8 to 10 patients and severe disease in one. Culture stimuli were overlapping spike peptide pools from SARS-CoV-2 and from the common cold coronaviruses HCoV-NL63, HCoV-OC43 and HCoV-229E. As controls, cultures received a CEFX viral epitope pool (the positive control), an HIV-1 Nef peptide pool (the negative control), or no peptide at all. The spike-specific CD4+ TCR repertoire was compared before and after mRNA vaccination in ten to eleven COVID-19 convalescent patients and several infection-naive healthy vaccine recipients. Participants got two doses of the Pfizer-BioNTech BNT162b2 vaccine (n=8) or two doses of the Moderna mRNA-1273 vaccine (n=2). Post-vaccine blood samples were obtained a median of approximately 74 days after the second vaccine dose, with a range of about 12 to 241 days. Six males and four females were included in the convalescent cohort, with two Hispanic individuals, seven Caucasians, two Asians and one multiracial person represented. Post-COVID blood samples were collected from convalescent patients a median of approximately 93 days after diagnosis, with a range of roughly 35 to 161 days. General study outcomes and caveats: Among convalescent patients, a median about 86% of the SARS-CoV-2-reactive clones seen after vaccination appeared only after vaccination, which suggests priming specific to the vaccine. Of the vaccine-specific clones found in convalescent patients, nearly all (304 of 307) were mono-reactive for SARS-CoV-2 spike instead of being cross-reactive with common cold coronaviruses. Relatively few convalescent patients were included in the study, and early timepoints after natural infection were not analyzed. An increase in the median number of SARS-CoV-2-reactive clonotypes from approximately 20 after infection to 38 after vaccination was observed, but the change was not found to be significant.

Only a few counts were recorded for this clonotype. What antigen it recognizes has not been identified. The input lacks base qualities; no much larger clone sits a single base away. The sample's treatment or condition, from its label and the paper: roughly nine-day PBMC culture with coronavirus spike peptide pools or control peptides (ViraFEST assay). The study used the ViraFEST assay, which expanded antigen-specific T cells with peptide pools and then identified expanded clonotypes by TCR sequencing. The convalescent patients' positive SARS-CoV-2 PCR tests fell between March and December 2020, which was before the Alpha, Beta and Delta variants emerged in the United States. Around 2 million PBMCs per well were cultured in IMDM with approximately 5.5% human AB serum and roughly 9.3 IU/ml IL-2, plus 10 ug/ml peptide pools. Half of the culture medium was replaced with fresh IL-2-containing medium on days 3 and 7. After around 11 days of culture, CD4+ T cells were isolated by negative selection using the EasySep CD4+ T cell isolation kit. Ficoll-Paque Plus gradient centrifugation was used to isolate PBMCs from whole blood, and the isolated PBMCs were then either used fresh or cryopreserved at -140C. Culture conditions were generally each tested in triplicate wells.

The protocol used for the library was PCR. At the Johns Hopkins FTIC core, DNA from the cultured CD4+ T cells underwent TCR sequencing with the Oncomine TCR Beta short-read assay. Genomic DNA was extracted from the cultured CD4+ T cells with the QIAamp micro DNA kit. The Oncomine TCR Beta libraries from cultured CD4+ T cells were pooled using unique dual indexes and then sequenced on an Illumina iSeq 100. For the original study's pipeline: Non-productive sequences were filtered out, and CDR3s that did not start with C, did not end with F or W, or were shorter than 7 amino acids were discarded. The MANAFEST web application was used to identify antigen-specific clonotypes by comparing peptide-stimulated wells against reference wells and other culture wells. For a clone to be called positive, the clone needed an FDR below 0.05, an odds ratio above 5, and a productive frequency above 0.1% in at least two of three replicate wells. A clonotype counted as cross-reactive if it showed significant expansion both in the SARS-CoV-2 spike wells and in at least one common cold coronavirus spike condition. Using R version 3.6.1, CDR3 homology was evaluated through Levenshtein distances (stringdist) along with unrooted phylogenetic trees (ape). TCRdb trimmed public reads at Q25 via fastp, called clones via MiXCR and kept in-frame beta chains. For every CDR3 protein sequence, its rows merge into one entry that carries the most common genes and DNA. What appears here as the V and J calls and clone size reflects TCRdb's work, not the paper's. Counted in this sample were 7,500 to 10,000 distinct CDR3 sequences; roughly 19% of them appeared once. 21% of the sample comes from the top ten.

This specimen was CD4+ T cells from blood, cultured in vitro, taken after SARS-CoV-2 vaccination. This sequence originates from a human donor who had recovered from COVID-19.

The CDR3 loop reads CASSSRDRGQETQYF. The DNA reads TGTGCCAGCAGCTCGCGGGACAGGGGTCAAGAGACCCAGTACTTC. The chain was built from TRBV5-4 and TRBJ2-5; 10 junctional bases match TRBD1. There are 15 amino acids in the CDR3, from cysteine to phenylalanine inclusive. Only the CDR3 DNA is retained, 45 bases long and in frame from the first base. CDR1 SGHNT and CDR2 YYREEE were looked up in the germline V gene (reference sequence). At the junction V is shortened by 3 bases and J by 2 bases; bases outside the gene matches: 4.